The present TCR beta chain was sequenced within a study of blood T cell repertoires in COVID-19. Overall study: Acute-phase and convalescent COVID-19 samples originated in the United States, Italy and Spain. The cDNA or gDNA used as material had been derived from T cells, B-cell-depleted T cells, or PBMCs.

This CDR3 has 12 amino acids. Germline-derived CDR1 and CDR2 are LGHDT and YNNKEL (reference sequence). With 6 bases removed from V and 5 bases from J, the gap between germline ends came to 10 bases. As handled by the study authors: Amplification of reference gene primers was used by the study to estimate nucleated cell counts. The repertoire was sequenced with immunoSEQ multiplex PCR; TCRdb's copy has only in-frame clones and lacks some. The V and J calls and clone size were taken over from that table, and D and trimming were inferred from the DNA. The table has 100,000 to 150,000 clones, roughly 86% seen once.

The chain is built from TRBV3-1 (or the pseudogene TRBV3-2) and TRBJ2-5, with D unclear. Sequenced input: peripheral blood. This TCR derives from a woman aged 55-69 years with acute or convalescent COVID-19. Here the CDR3 DNA reads TGTGCCAGCAGTCACAGTGGGGAGACCCAGTACTTC. This codes for CASSHSGETQYF.